Listed below are T cell receptor beta chains from one sample, sequenced in a study of Ad26.COV2.S vaccination and SARS-CoV-2 variants. The assay was immunoSEQ multiplex PCR, and TCRdb's table has in-frame clones only and misses some. Among approximately 410,000 clones listed, approximately 92% were seen once. Sample: peripheral blood, taken in a trial of Ad26.COV2.S vaccine versus placebo. The receptors here all came from a person aged 18-65 years who received the Ad26.COV2.S COVID-19 vaccine or a placebo. Both conserved end residues are part of each CDR3. Each record gives: J gene, V gene, D gene, clone size, CDR3 DNA, CDR3 protein. D genes are given only for firm matches. Only part of the rows carry a size: once, few, many, or a class if the clone is expanded.

TRBJ1-1 TRBV2 . . TGTGCCAGCAGTGAAGGCAGGGGGAACACTGAAGCTTTCTTT CASSEGRGNTEAFF
TRBJ2-5 TRBV12-3/TRBV12-4 . . TGTGCCAGCACTGGAGGGGGCCAGACCCAGTACTTC CASTGGGQTQYF
TRBJ1-1 TRBV11-2 . . TGTGCCAGCAGCTTAAGGGTCCCTGGGGGCACTGAAGCTTTCTTT CASSLRVPGGTEAFF
TRBJ2-7 TRBV7-9 . . TGTGCCAGCAGCTTCAACACCTACGAGCAGTACTTC CASSFNTYEQYF
TRBJ2-3 TRBV5-1 . . TGCGCCAGCAGCTTGGACCACCGAGGCAACCCAGATACGCAGTATTTT CASSLDHRGNPDTQYF
TRBJ2-2 TRBV9 . . TGTGCCAGCAGCGTAGATCGAGCCGTCAGGGAGGCCGGGGAGCTGTTTTTT CASSVDRAVREAGELFF
TRBJ1-2 TRBV19 . . TGTGCCAGTAGTATAAACCCGGACGGGAACTATGGCTACACCTTC CASSINPDGNYGYTF
TRBJ1-2 TRBV6-2/TRBV6-3 . . TGTGCCAGCAGTCCCCGTGGAGGGGCGAGCTATGGCTACACCTTC CASSPRGGASYGYTF
TRBJ2-1 TRBV15 . . TGTGCCACCAGCAGAGCAGTCCTAGGGGGACACGCGAACAATGAGCAGTTCTTC CATSRAVLGGHANNEQFF
TRBJ2-7 TRBV5-6 TRBD2 . TGTGCCAGCAGCTTGGGCGGGGGGCGGCACGAGCAGTACTTC CASSLGGGRHEQYF
TRBJ2-7 TRBV6-2/TRBV6-3 . . TGTGCCAGCAGTTACACTGGCTACGAGCAGTACTTC CASSYTGYEQYF
TRBJ1-4 TRBV19 TRBD1 . TGTGCCAGTAGGAGGACAGGGAAGAAGGAAAAACTGTTTTTT CASRRTGKKEKLFF
TRBJ1-5 TRBV4-3 . . TGCGCCAGCAGCCAAGATGTCGGGGGGCTCAATCAGCCCCAGCATTTT CASSQDVGGLNQPQHF
TRBJ1-2 TRBV28 TRBD1 . TGTGCCAGCAGTCCAGGACAGGGCTATGGCTACACCTTC CASSPGQGYGYTF
TRBJ1-1 TRBV15 TRBD1 . TGTGCCACCAGCTCCGACAGGGTAGCTTTCTTT CATSSDRVAFF
TRBJ2-1 TRBV11-2 . . TGTGCCAGCAGCCTGGGCCCTGCAGCCTCCAATGAGCAGTTCTTC CASSLGPAASNEQFF
TRBJ2-7 TRBV29-1 . once TGCAGCGTTGAGGGTACAGGGAGTACCTACGAGCAGTACTTC CSVEGTGSTYEQYF
TRBJ2-7 TRBV10-2 . once TGCGCCAGCAGTGATACGTGGAACGAGCAGTACTTC CASSDTWNEQYF
TRBJ2-7 TRBV15 . . TGTGCCACCAGCAGAGAAGCCGGGGACTTGAGGGAGCAGTACTTC CATSREAGDLREQYF
TRBJ1-1 TRBV28 . . TGTGCCAGCAGTTTTGGCCCCAGGGGAAGGATGAACACTGAAGCTTTCTTT CASSFGPRGRMNTEAFF
TRBJ1-1 TRBV9 . . TGTGCCAGCAGCCCCCGACAATATAACACTGAAGCTTTCTTT CASSPRQYNTEAFF
TRBJ1-2 TRBV29-1 . . TGCAGCGTTGAAGGACTCGACAGGACGACAAACTATGGCTACACCTTC CSVEGLDRTTNYGYTF
TRBJ2-1 TRBV3-1/TRBV3-2 . . TGTGCCAGCAGCCAAGAACTCACCTACAATGAGCAGTTCTTC CASSQELTYNEQFF
TRBJ2-3 TRBV24-1 . . TGTGCCACCAGTGAAGTAGGTTCAGGGGCAGATACGCAGTATTTT CATSEVGSGADTQYF
TRBJ2-7 TRBV9 . . TGTGCCAGCAGCGTTGGGAGCGGTGGGGAGCAGTACTTC CASSVGSGGEQYF
TRBJ1-2 TRBV5-6 . . TGTGCCAGCAGCTTGGCCCGGGGCTATGGCTACACCTTC CASSLARGYGYTF
TRBJ2-7 TRBV2 . . TGTGCCAGCAGTGTGGCGGGGCCTTCCCCCTACGAGCAGTACTTC CASSVAGPSPYEQYF
TRBJ2-2 TRBV5-6 TRBD2 . TGTGCCAGCAGCTGGGGAGTACTAGCGGGATATAAGGTCGCCGGGGAGCTGTTTTTT CASSWGVLAGYKVAGELFF
TRBJ1-3 TRBV6-2/TRBV6-3 . . TGTGCCAGCAGTAAGACCTCTGGAAACACCATATATTTT CASSKTSGNTIYF
TRBJ2-7 TRBV6-2/TRBV6-3 . once TGTGCCAGCAGTCCGACTACGTACGAGCAGTACTTC CASSPTTYEQYF
TRBJ1-1 TRBV12-3/TRBV12-4 TRBD1 . TGTGCCAGCAGACGAACAGGGGAGGCTGAAGCTTTCTTT CASRRTGEAEAFF
TRBJ1-6 TRBV5-1 . . TGCGCCAGCAGCTTGTCCGATTCACCCCTCCACTTT CASSLSDSPLHF
TRBJ2-7 TRBV30 TRBD1 . TGTGCCTGGTCAGGGGGTAAGTACGAGCAGTACTTC CAWSGGKYEQYF
TRBJ1-5 TRBV20-1 . . TGCAGTGCTAGGGCCTCCGCCGTCCAGCATTTT CSARASAVQHF
TRBJ1-2 TRBV4-1 TRBD1 . TGCGCCAGCAGCCCGTGGGACAGGGCGGGGGTGTATGGCTACACCTTC CASSPWDRAGVYGYTF
TRBJ2-7 TRBV5-1 . . TGCGCCAGCAGCTCGCACGGGGACGAGCAGTACTTC CASSSHGDEQYF
TRBJ2-5 TRBV7-2 TRBD2 . TGTGCCAGCAGTTCTAGCGGGGGGGATCAAGAGACCCAGTACTTC CASSSSGGDQETQYF
TRBJ1-2 TRBV13 TRBD1 once TGTGCCAGCAGCTTAGGAGGACAGGGAGGTGGATATGGCTACACCTTC CASSLGGQGGGYGYTF
TRBJ1-4 TRBV6-2/TRBV6-3 TRBD1 once TGTGCCAGCAGTTACTTCTCAATGGACAGGGGCAATGAAAAACTGTTTTTT CASSYFSMDRGNEKLFF
TRBJ1-5 TRBV18 . . TGTGCCAGCTCACCACGGACCGCGATTAGCAATCAGCCCCAGCATTTT CASSPRTAISNQPQHF
TRBJ2-1 TRBV2 . . TGTGCCAGCAGTGGCGGGGCTTACAATGAGCAGTTCTTC CASSGGAYNEQFF
TRBJ2-6 TRBV28 . once TGTGCCACCTCGGCGAGCTCTGGGGCCAACGTCCTGACTTTC CATSASSGANVLTF
TRBJ2-4 TRBV18 TRBD1 . TGTGCCAGCTCACACGGGACAGGGGGCGGGGAGGCCAAAAACATTCAGTACTTC CASSHGTGGGEAKNIQYF
TRBJ2-3 TRBV2 TRBD2 . TGTGCCAGCAGTGAGGGGCTAGCGGGGGCTCGTACTAGCACAGATACGCAGTATTTT CASSEGLAGARTSTDTQYF
TRBJ2-7 TRBV18 . . TGTGCCAGCTCCCCCTGGGTGGGGGGAACCTCAGAGCAGTACTTC CASSPWVGGTSEQYF
TRBJ1-3 TRBV7-2 TRBD1 . TGTGCCAGCAGCCCCCGAGAGGGGGCGCGTGGAAACACCATATATTTT CASSPREGARGNTIYF
TRBJ2-1 TRBV20-1 . . TGCAGTGCTAGCTACAATGAGCAGTTCTTC CSASYNEQFF
TRBJ1-2 TRBV27 TRBD1 . TGTGCCAGCAGTCCAGGGACAGTTAGAAACTATGGCTACACCTTC CASSPGTVRNYGYTF